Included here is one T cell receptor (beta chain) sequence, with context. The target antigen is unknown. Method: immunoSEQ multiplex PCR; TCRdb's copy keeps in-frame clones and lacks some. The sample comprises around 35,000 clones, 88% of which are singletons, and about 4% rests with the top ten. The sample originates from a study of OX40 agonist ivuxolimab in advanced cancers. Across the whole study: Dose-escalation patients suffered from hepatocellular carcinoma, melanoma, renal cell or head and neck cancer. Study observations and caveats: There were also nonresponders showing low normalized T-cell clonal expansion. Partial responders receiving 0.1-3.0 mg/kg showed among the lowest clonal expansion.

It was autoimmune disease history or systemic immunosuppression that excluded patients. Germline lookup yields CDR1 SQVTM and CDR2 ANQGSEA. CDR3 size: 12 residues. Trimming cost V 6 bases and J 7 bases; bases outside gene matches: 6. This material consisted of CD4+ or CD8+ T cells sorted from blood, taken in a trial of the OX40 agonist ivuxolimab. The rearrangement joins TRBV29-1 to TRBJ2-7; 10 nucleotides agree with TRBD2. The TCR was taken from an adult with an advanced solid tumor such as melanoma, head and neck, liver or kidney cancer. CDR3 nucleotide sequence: TGCAGCGTGCGGACTAGCGGAGGGGAGCAGTACTTC. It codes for CSVRTSGGEQYF.